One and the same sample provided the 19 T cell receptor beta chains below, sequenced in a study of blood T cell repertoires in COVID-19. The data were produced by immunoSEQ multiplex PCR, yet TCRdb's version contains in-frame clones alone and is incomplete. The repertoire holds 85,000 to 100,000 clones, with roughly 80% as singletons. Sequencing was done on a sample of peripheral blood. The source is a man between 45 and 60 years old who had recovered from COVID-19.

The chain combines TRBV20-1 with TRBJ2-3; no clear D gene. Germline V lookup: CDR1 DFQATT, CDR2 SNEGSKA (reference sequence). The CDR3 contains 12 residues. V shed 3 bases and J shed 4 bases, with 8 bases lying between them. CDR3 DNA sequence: TGCAGTGCTAGTCAGATGGCAGATACGCAGTATTTT. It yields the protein CSASQMADTQYF.

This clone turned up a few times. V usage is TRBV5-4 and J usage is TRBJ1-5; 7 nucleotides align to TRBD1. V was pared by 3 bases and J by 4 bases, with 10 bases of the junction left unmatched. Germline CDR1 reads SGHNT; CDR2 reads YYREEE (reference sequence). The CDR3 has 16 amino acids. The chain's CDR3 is CASSSGGTATNQPQHF. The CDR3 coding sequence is TGTGCCAGCAGCTCGGGCGGGACAGCCACGAATCAGCCCCAGCATTTT.

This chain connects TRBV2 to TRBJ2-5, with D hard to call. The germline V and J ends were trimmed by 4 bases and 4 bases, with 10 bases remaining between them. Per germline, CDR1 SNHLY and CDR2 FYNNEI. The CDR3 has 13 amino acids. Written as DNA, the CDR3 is TGTGCCAGCAGTGCCGCGGTCACAGAGACCCAGTACTTC. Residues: CASSAAVTETQYF.

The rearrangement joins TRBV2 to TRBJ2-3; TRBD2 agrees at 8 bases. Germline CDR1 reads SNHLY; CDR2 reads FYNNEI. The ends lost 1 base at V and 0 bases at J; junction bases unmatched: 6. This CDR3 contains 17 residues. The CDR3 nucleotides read TGTGCCAGCAGTGAAGGACTAGCGCCTACTAGCACAGATACGCAGTATTTT. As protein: CASSEGLAPTSTDTQYF.

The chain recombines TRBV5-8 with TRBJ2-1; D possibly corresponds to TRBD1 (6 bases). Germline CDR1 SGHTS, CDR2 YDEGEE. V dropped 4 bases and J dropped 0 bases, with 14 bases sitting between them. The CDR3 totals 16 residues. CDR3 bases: TGTGCCAGCAGCCGCAGGGGATCCGGCTCCTACAATGAGCAGTTCTTC. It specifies CASSRRGSGSYNEQFF.

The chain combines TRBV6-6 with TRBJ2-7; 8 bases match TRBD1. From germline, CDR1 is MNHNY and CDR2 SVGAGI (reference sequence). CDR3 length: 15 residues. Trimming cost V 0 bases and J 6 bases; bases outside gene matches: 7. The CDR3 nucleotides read TGTGCCAGCAGTTACTCACGCGGACAGGGAGGCGAGCAGTACTTC. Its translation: CASSYSRGQGGEQYF.

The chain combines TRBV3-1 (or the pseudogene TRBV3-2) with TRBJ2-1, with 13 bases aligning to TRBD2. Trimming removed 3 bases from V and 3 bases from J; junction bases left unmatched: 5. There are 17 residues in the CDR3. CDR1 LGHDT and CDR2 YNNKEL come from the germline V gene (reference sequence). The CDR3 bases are TGTGCCAGCAGCCAGACGGGACTAGCGGGGTTCTACAATGAGCAGTTCTTC. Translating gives CASSQTGLAGFYNEQFF.

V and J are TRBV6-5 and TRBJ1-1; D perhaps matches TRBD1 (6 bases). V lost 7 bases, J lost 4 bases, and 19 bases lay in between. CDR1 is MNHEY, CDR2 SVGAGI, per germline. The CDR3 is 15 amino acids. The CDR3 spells CASKILGQGITEAFF. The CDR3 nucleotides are TGTGCCAGCAAAATTCTCGGGCAGGGGATCACTGAAGCTTTCTTT.

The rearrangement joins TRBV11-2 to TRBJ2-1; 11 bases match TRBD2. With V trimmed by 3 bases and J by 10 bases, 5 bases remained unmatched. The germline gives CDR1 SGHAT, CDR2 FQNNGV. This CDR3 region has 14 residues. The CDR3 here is CASSFALAGGEQFF. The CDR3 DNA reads TGTGCCAGCAGCTTTGCCCTAGCGGGAGGCGAGCAGTTCTTC.

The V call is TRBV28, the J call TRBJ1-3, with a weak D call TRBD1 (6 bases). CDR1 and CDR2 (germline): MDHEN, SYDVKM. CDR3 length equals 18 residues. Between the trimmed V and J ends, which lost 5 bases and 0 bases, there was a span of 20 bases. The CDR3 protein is CASSPMGQGQSSGNTIYF. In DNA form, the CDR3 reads TGTGCCAGCAGTCCGATGGGTCAGGGACAAAGCTCTGGAAACACCATATATTTT.

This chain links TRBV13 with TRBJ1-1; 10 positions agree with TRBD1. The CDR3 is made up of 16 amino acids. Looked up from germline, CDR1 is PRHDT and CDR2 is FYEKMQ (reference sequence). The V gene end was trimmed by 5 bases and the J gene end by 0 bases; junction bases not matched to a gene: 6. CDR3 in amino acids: CASSSPGTGVNTEAFF. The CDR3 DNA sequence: TGTGCCAGCAGCAGCCCCGGGACAGGGGTGAACACTGAAGCTTTCTTT.

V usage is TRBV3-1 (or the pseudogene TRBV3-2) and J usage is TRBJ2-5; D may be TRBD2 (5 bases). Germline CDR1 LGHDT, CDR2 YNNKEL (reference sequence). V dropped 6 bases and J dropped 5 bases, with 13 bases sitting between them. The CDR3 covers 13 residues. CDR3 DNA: TGTGCCAGCAGTTTAGGGAGTGCGGAGACCCAGTACTTC. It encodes CASSLGSAETQYF.

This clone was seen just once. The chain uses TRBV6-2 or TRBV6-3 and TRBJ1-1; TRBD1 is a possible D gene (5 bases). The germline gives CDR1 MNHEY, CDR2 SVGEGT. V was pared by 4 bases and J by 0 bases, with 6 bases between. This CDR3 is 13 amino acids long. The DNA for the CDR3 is TGTGCCAGCAGTTTGGGGCTGAACACTGAAGCTTTCTTT. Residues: CASSLGLNTEAFF.

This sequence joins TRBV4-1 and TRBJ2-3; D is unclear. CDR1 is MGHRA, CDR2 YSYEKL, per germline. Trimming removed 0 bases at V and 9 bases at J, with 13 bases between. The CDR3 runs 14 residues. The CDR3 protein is CASSQDPTGSTQYF. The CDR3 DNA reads TGCGCCAGCAGCCAAGATCCCACCGGGTCCACGCAGTATTTT.

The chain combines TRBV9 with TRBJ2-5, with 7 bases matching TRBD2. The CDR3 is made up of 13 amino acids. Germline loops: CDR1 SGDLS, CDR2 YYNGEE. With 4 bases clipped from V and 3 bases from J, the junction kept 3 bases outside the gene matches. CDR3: CASSPGTKETQYF. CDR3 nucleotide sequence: TGTGCCAGCAGCCCCGGGACTAAAGAGACCCAGTACTTC.

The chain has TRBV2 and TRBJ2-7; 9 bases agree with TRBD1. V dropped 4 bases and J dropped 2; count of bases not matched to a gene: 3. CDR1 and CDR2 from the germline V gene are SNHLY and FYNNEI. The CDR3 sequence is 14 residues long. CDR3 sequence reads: CASSGTGVAYEQYF. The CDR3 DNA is TGTGCCAGCAGTGGGACAGGGGTAGCCTACGAGCAGTACTTC.

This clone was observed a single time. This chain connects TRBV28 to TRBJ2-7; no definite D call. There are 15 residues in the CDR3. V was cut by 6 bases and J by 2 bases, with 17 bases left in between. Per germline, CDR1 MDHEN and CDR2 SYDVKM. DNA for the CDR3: TGTGCCAGCAGCTACCTCCCCCGTAAAGCCTACGAGCAGTACTTC. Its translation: CASSYLPRKAYEQYF.

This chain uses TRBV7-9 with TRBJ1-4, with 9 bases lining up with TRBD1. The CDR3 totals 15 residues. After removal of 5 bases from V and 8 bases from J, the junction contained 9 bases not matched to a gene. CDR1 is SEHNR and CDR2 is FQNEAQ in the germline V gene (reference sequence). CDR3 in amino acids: CASSPPGTGLEKLFF. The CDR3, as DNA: TGTGCCAGCAGCCCTCCAGGGACAGGGCTGGAAAAACTGTTTTTT.

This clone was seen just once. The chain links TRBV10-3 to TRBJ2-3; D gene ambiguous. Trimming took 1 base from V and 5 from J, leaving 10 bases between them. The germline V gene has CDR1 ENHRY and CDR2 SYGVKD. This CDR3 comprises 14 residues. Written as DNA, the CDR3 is TGTGCCATCAGTGAGTTCGCGGTGGGAGATACGCAGTATTTT. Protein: CAISEFAVGDTQYF.